This TCR beta chain emerged from a study of T cell responses to AZD1222 COVID-19 vaccine. About the research overall: Some second doses came at about 4 weeks and others at about 12 weeks; these were pooled.

Concerning this clone itself: Its target is unknown.

The junction had 7 bases not matched to a gene; V was cut back by 5 bases and J by 4 bases. There are 14 residues in the CDR3. Germline assignment: CDR1 LGHNA and CDR2 YSLEER. Only in-frame clones appear in the TCRdb table, and some are missing; sequencing was by immunoSEQ multiplex PCR. The table has 170,000 or so clones, about nine tenths seen once. The study's findings and limits: Reports say nearly half of spike-specific TCRs go after unmutated variant regions. Only a handful of individuals given AZD1222 were seropositive at baseline.

This chain links TRBV4-3 with TRBJ2-7; 8 bases map to TRBD2. The origin of this receptor is an adult in good health. The sequences come from peripheral blood, collected on day 0 of AZD1222 vaccination. The CDR3 is CASSYGAGVYEQYF. The CDR3 DNA reads TGCGCCAGCAGCTACGGAGCGGGGGTATACGAGCAGTACTTC.